One sample yielded the 5 T cell receptor beta chains listed below, sequenced in a study of blood T cells in healthy people across ages. Then a second PCR, running roughly 7 to 12 cycles, was carried out with a sample-barcoded 5' primer and a J-beta primer mix. TCRdb used MiXCR to reprocess the 5' RACE reads, holding one entry per CDR3 protein. The profile shows 790,000 or so distinct CDR3 sequences, more than 35% of them singletons. Sequences were obtained from blood. These receptor sequences come from a man older than 75 in good health.

The chain carries TRBV7-2 and TRBJ2-7, with 10 bases fitting TRBD2. Looked up from germline, CDR1 is SGHTA and CDR2 is FQGNSA. This CDR3 has 15 amino acids. Germline trimming cut 5 bases from V and 5 bases from J; bases unmatched to any gene: 9. The CDR3 spells CASSVKLAGGNEQYF. The CDR3 nucleotides are TGTGCCAGCAGCGTCAAATTAGCGGGAGGTAACGAGCAGTACTTC.

The gene calls are TRBV18 and TRBJ1-2; no definite D call. The germline V gene has CDR1 KGHSH and CDR2 LQKENI. CDR3 length: 14 amino acids. V was cut by 2 bases and J by 0 bases, with 7 bases left in between. Here the CDR3 DNA reads TGTGCCAGCTCACCATCCGGGCCTAACTATGGCTACACCTTC. Residues: CASSPSGPNYGYTF.

This clonotype was seen a few times. The J gene is TRBJ2-3, the V gene TRBV6-5; the D gene could be TRBD1 or TRBD2 (5 bases each). The length of the CDR3 is 15 residues. V was trimmed by 0 bases and J by 1 base, leaving 8 bases between them. From germline, CDR1 is MNHEY and CDR2 SVGAGI. CDR3 protein: CASSYSRGRTDTQYF. CDR3 nucleotides: TGTGCCAGCAGTTACTCGAGGGGTCGCACAGATACGCAGTATTTT.

This clonotype has only a few counts. V gene TRBV28 combines with J gene TRBJ2-7; D not certain. The V and J ends lost 6 bases and 4 bases respectively, with 13 bases between them. This CDR3 comprises 13 residues. CDR1 MDHEN and CDR2 SYDVKM come from the germline V gene. The CDR3 DNA is TGTGCCAGCAGCTCTAGAATGCGGTACGAGCAGTACTTC. Protein sequence: CASSSRMRYEQYF.

CDR3 amino acids: CSVEGGMYEQYF. CDR3 nucleotide sequence: TGCAGCGTTGAAGGGGGAATGTACGAGCAGTACTTC. J is TRBJ2-7 and V is TRBV29-1; D gene unclear. This CDR3 is 12 amino acids long. Germline lookup yields CDR1 SQVTM and CDR2 ANQGSEA. Trimming shortened V by 1 base and J by 4 bases, and 8 bases separated the two germline ends.